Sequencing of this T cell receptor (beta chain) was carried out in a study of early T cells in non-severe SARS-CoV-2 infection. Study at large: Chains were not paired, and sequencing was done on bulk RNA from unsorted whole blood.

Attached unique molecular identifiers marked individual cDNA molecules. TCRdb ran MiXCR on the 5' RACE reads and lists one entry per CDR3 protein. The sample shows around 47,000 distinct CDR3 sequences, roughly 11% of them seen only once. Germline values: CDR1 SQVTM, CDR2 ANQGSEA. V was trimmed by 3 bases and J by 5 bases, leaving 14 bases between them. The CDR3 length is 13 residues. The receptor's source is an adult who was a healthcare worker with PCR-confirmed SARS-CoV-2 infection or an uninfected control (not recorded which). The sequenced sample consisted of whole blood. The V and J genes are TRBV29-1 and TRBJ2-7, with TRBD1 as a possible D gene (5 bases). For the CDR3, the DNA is TGCAGCGTTGATGTCCAGGGAAAAAACGAGCAGTACTTC. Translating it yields CSVDVQGKNEQYF.